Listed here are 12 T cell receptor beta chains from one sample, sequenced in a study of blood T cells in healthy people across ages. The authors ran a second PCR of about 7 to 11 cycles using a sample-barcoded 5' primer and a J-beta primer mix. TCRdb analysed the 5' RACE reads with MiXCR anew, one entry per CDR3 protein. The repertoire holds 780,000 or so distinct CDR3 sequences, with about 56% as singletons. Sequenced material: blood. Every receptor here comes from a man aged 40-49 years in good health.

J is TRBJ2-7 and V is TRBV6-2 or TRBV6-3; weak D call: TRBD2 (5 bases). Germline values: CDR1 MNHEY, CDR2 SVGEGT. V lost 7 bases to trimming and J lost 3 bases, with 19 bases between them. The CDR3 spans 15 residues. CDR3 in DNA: TGTGCCAGCACCCACCTCGGACTCATGAACTACGAGCAGTACTTC. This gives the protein CASTHLGLMNYEQYF.

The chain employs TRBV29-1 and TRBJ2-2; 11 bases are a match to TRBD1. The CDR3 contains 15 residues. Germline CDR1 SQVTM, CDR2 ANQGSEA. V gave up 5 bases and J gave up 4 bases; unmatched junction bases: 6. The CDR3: CSVQLGQGVTGELFF. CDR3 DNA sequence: TGCAGCGTTCAACTGGGACAGGGGGTCACCGGGGAGCTGTTTTTT.

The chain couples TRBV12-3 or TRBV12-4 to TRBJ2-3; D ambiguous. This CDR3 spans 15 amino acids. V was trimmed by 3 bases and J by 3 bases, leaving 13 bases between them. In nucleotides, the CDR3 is TGTGCCAGCAGTTTTATGGGCCAGCCGACAGATACGCAGTATTTT. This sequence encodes CASSFMGQPTDTQYF.

CDR3 loop: CASSLESGGARNEQYF. CDR3 coding DNA: TGTGCCAGCAGCTTAGAGAGCGGGGGGGCCAGAAATGAGCAGTACTTC. This sequence joins TRBV7-2 and TRBJ2-7; 10 bases are shared with TRBD2. Looked up from germline, CDR1 is SGHTA and CDR2 is FQGNSA. The length of the CDR3 is 16 residues. V lost 1 base and J lost 7; bases outside the gene matches: 10.

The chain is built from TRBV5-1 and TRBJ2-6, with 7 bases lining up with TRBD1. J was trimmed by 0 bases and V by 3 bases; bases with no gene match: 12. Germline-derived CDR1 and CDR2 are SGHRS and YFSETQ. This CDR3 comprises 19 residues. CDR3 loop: CASSYSRTGLPSGANVLTF. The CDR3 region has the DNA TGCGCCAGCAGCTATTCACGGACAGGACTTCCCTCTGGGGCCAACGTCCTGACTTTC.

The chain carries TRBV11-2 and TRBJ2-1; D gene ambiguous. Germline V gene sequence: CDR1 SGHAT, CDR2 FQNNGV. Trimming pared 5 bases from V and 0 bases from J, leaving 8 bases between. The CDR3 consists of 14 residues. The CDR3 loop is CASSPNPSYNEQFF. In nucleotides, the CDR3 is TGTGCCAGCAGCCCTAATCCCTCCTACAATGAGCAGTTCTTC.

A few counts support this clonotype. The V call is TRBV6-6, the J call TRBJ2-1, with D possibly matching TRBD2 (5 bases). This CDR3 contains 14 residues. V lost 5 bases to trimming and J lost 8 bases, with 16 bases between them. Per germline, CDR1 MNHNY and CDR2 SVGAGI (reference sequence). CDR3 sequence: CASSRSGKIDEQFF. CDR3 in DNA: TGTGCCAGCAGTCGATCCGGGAAGATCGATGAGCAGTTCTTC.

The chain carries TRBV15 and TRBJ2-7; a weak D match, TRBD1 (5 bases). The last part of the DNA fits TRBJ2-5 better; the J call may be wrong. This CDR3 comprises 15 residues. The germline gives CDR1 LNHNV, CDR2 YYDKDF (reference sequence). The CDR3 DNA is TGTGCCACCAGCAGAGATAAAGGGGTGTGGGAGACCCAGTACTTC. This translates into CATSRDKGVWETQYF.

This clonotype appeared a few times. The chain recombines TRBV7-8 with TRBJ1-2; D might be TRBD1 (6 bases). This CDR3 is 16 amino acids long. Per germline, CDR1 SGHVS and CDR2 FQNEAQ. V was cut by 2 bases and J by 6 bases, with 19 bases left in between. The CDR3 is CASSLKGRGGRDGYTF. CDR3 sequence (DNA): TGTGCCAGCAGCTTAAAGGGAAGGGGGGGCCGGGATGGCTACACCTTC.

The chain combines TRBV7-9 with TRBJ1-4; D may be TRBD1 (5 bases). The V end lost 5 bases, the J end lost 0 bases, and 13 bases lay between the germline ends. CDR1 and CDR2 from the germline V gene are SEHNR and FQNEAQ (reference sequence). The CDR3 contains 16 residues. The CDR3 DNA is TGTGCCAGCAGCCTAGAAATGACAGCAACTAATGAAAAACTGTTTTTT. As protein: CASSLEMTATNEKLFF.

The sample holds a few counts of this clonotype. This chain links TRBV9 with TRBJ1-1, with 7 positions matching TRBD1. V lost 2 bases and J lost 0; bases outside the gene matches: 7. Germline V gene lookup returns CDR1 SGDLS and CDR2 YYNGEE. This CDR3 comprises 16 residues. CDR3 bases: TGTGCCAGCAGCGTCGGGGGGACAGAAATGAACACTGAAGCTTTCTTT. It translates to CASSVGGTEMNTEAFF.

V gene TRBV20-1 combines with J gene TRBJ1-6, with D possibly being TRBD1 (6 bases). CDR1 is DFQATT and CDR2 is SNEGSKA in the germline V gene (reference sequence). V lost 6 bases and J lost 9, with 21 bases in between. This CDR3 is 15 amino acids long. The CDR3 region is CSAAYPGQGISPLHF. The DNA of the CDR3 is TGCAGTGCCGCTTACCCGGGCCAGGGGATTTCACCCCTCCACTTT.